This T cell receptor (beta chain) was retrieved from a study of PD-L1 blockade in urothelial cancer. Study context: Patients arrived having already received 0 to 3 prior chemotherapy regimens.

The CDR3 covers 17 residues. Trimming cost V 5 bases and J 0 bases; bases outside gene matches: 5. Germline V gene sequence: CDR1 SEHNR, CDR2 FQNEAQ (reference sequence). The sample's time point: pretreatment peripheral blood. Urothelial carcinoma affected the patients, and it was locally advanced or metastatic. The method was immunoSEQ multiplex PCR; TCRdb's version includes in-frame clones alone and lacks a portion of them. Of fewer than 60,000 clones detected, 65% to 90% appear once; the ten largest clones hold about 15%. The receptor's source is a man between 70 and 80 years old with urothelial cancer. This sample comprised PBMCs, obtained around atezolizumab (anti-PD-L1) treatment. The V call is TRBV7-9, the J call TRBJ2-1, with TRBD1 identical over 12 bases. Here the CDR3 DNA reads TGTGCCAGCAGCATCGGGACAGGGGGCATCTCCTACAATGAGCAGTTCTTC. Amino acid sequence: CASSIGTGGISYNEQFF.